This TCR beta chain emerged from a study of shared clonotypes between healthy human individuals. The repertoire was sequenced with immunoSEQ multiplex PCR; TCRdb's copy has only in-frame clones and lacks some. The sample lists approximately 1,500,000 clones; 95% to 99% were seen once. The clonotype comes from a man aged 25 to 40 in good health. Input material: naive CD4+ T cells sorted from blood. As for subset: CD45RA+ positively selected.

Written as DNA, the CDR3 is TGTGCCAGCAGCGGATCTAGCGGGAGTTTGGGAGAGACCCAGTACTTC. It is translated as CASSGSSGSLGETQYF. This chain connects TRBV9 to TRBJ2-5; 10 bases agree with TRBD2. From germline, CDR1 is SGDLS and CDR2 YYNGEE. This CDR3 spans 16 amino acids. J gave up 4 bases and V 3 bases, and 9 bases lay outside the gene matches. Full variable domain (rest looked up from reference TRBV9 and TRBJ2-5): DSGVTQTPKHLITATGQRVTLRCSPRSGDLSVYWYQQSLDQGLQFLIQYYNGEERAKGNILERFSAQQFPDLHSELNLSSLELGDSALYFCASSGSSGSLGETQYFGPGTRLLVL.